Below, 6 T cell receptor beta chains from the same sample are listed, as sequenced in a study of blood T cell repertoires in COVID-19. Sequencing was performed with immunoSEQ multiplex PCR; in TCRdb, only in-frame clones are kept and a portion is missing. This repertoire shows roughly 100,000 clones, roughly 87% found once; its top ten account for around 4%. The sequenced sample was peripheral blood. Receptors originate from a man in his fifties with acute or convalescent COVID-19.

V and J are TRBV9 and TRBJ2-7; TRBD2 aligns across 7 bases. Germline CDR1 is SGDLS and CDR2 is YYNGEE. The CDR3 is made up of 16 amino acids. V lost 0 bases to trimming and J lost 3 bases; unmatched junction nucleotides: 9. CDR3 loop: CASSVGRLAALYEQYF. The DNA for the CDR3 is TGTGCCAGCAGCGTAGGTAGGCTAGCGGCCCTCTACGAGCAGTACTTC.

This chain uses TRBV9 with TRBJ1-3, with TRBD1 matching over 8 bases. After removal of 0 bases from V and 0 bases from J, the junction contained 8 bases not matched to a gene. The germline CDR1 and CDR2 sequences are SGDLS and YYNGEE. The CDR3 has 18 amino acids. CDR3 sequence (DNA): TGTGCCAGCAGCGTAGATGCCCCGGGACAGGTCTCTGGAAACACCATATATTTT. This translates into CASSVDAPGQVSGNTIYF. Together with reference TRBV9 and TRBJ1-3, the CDR3 gives the full variable domain: DSGVTQTPKHLITATGQRVTLRCSPRSGDLSVYWYQQSLDQGLQFLIQYYNGEERAKGNILERFSAQQFPDLHSELNLSSLELGDSALYFCASSVDAPGQVSGNTIYFGEGSWLTVV.

V is TRBV3-1 (or the pseudogene TRBV3-2) and J is TRBJ1-6, with D perhaps TRBD1 (5 bases). There are 15 residues in the CDR3. The V end lost 1 base, the J end lost 6 bases, and 10 bases lay between the germline ends. The germline gives CDR1 LGHDT, CDR2 YNNKEL (reference sequence). CDR3 sequence reads: CASSQGGGFNSPLHF. CDR3 sequence (DNA): TGTGCCAGCAGCCAAGGGGGGGGTTTTAATTCACCCCTCCACTTT.

The chain carries TRBV21-1 and TRBJ2-2; the table's D call, TRBD2, has no DNA check behind it. TRBV21-1 is a documented pseudogene. The CDR3 consists of 18 residues. This chain's CDR3 is CASSNACTSGENTGELFF. Here the CDR3 DNA reads TGTGCCAGCAGCAATGCATGTACTAGCGGGGAAAACACCGGGGAGCTGTTTTTT.

This chain uses TRBV30 with TRBJ2-5; TRBD2 matches at 8 bases. V lost 5 bases to trimming and J lost 5 bases; unmatched junction nucleotides: 10. The CDR3 is made up of 14 amino acids. The germline CDR1 and CDR2 sequences are GTSNPN and SVGIG (reference sequence). In DNA form, the CDR3 reads TGTGCCTGGGCCGGGACTAGTAAGCGCGAGACCCAGTACTTC. It specifies CAWAGTSKRETQYF.

This chain connects TRBV10-3 to TRBJ2-7, with D possibly being TRBD1 (5 bases). Trimming removed 6 bases from V and 3 bases from J, with 15 bases in between. The CDR3 is 14 residues long. Germline V gives CDR1 ENHRY, CDR2 SYGVKD. The CDR3 region is CAIRDSADNYEQYF. The CDR3 bases are TGTGCCATCAGGGATTCGGCGGACAACTACGAGCAGTACTTC.